This paragraph covers one TCR beta chain sequence. Libraries were prepared by immunoSEQ multiplex PCR; TCRdb keeps only in-frame clonotypes and omits some of them. The data show roughly 370,000 clones, 80% to 95% seen once. V shed 4 bases and J shed 1 base, with 14 bases lying between them. The length of the CDR3 is 15 residues. Germline lookup yields CDR1 SQVTM and CDR2 ANQGSEA. The entry originates in a study of control samples from healthy donors and cancer patients. V gene TRBV29-1 combines with J gene TRBJ2-1; D gene uncertain. The source of this sequence is a middle-aged man with head and neck cancer. Sequencing was done on a sample of PBMCs. The CDR3 nucleotides read TGCAGCGTTGGATTAGGGTCCGGATCCTACAATGAGCAGTTCTTC. Amino acids: CSVGLGSGSYNEQFF.